The rows below give T cell receptor beta chains drawn from one sample of a study of blood T cell repertoires in COVID-19. Some clones are missing from TCRdb's copy, which holds only in-frame ones; the method was immunoSEQ multiplex PCR. The table lists 140,000 to 150,000 clones, about 89% of them singletons. Sequencing was carried out using peripheral blood. The origin of the receptors is a man in his sixties with active or convalescent COVID-19. Each CDR3 is given with its conserved first and last residue. Fields, in order: clone size, D gene, V gene, J gene, CDR3 protein, CDR3 DNA. The D gene is left open where the match is weak. Some rows have no size entry. The others give once, few or many, or a class for an expanded clone.

>NA|TRBD1|TRBV3-1/TRBV3-2|TRBJ1-2
CASSQAGPGQGVYTF
TGTGCCAGCAGCCAAGCTGGTCCGGGACAGGGTGTCTACACCTTC
>NA|NA|TRBV19|TRBJ1-5
CASSIAAWDTSPSYSNQPQHF
TGTGCCAGTAGTATTGCTGCCTGGGACACCTCCCCTTCGTATAGCAATCAGCCCCAGCATTTT
>once|TRBD2|TRBV28|TRBJ2-7
CASSSPSGRSPYEQYF
TGTGCCAGCAGTTCCCCTAGCGGGAGGTCCCCCTACGAGCAGTACTTC
>once|NA|TRBV6-2/TRBV6-3|TRBJ1-3
CASSYRVGTIYF
TGTGCCAGCAGTTACCGGGTGGGCACCATATATTTT
>many|NA|TRBV18|TRBJ2-1
CASSHLLGDYNEQFF
TGTGCCAGCTCACACCTTTTGGGCGACTACAATGAGCAGTTCTTC
>NA|TRBD1|TRBV19|TRBJ1-1
CASSTIPGQGNTEAFF
TGTGCCAGTAGTACAATACCGGGACAGGGGAACACTGAAGCTTTCTTT
>NA|NA|TRBV11-1|TRBJ2-2
CASSLGRQANTGELFF
TGTGCCAGCAGCTTGGGGAGACAGGCGAACACCGGGGAGCTGTTTTTT
>NA|NA|TRBV2|TRBJ1-1
CASWAGKEEAFF
TGTGCCAGCTGGGCGGGGAAGGAAGAAGCTTTCTTT
>once|NA|TRBV30|TRBJ1-4
CAWTLAPTGEKLFF
TGTGCCTGGACTTTGGCACCCACGGGTGAAAAACTGTTTTTT
>NA|NA|TRBV5-6|TRBJ2-3
CASSLVVQGTDTQYF
TGTGCCAGCAGCTTGGTCGTGCAGGGCACAGATACGCAGTATTTT
>once|TRBD2|TRBV2|TRBJ2-2
CASRTLAGGTGELFF
TGTGCCAGCAGGACACTAGCGGGGGGCACCGGGGAGCTGTTTTTT
>NA|TRBD1|TRBV5-1|TRBJ1-2
CASSLRQGDGYTF
TGCGCCAGCAGCTTGAGGCAGGGGGATGGCTACACCTTC
>NA|NA|TRBV19|TRBJ2-5
CASTNGAETQYF
TGTGCCAGTACCAATGGGGCTGAGACCCAGTACTTC
>NA|NA|TRBV10-3|TRBJ1-1
CAISESRGNTEAFF
TGTGCCATCAGTGAGTCACGGGGGAACACTGAAGCTTTCTTT
>NA|NA|TRBV11-2|TRBJ2-7
CASSLRRTDYEQYF
TGTGCCAGCAGCTTGAGGAGGACGGACTACGAGCAGTACTTC
>NA|TRBD2|TRBV7-8|TRBJ2-3
CASRLAGDALDTQYF
TGTGCCAGCAGACTAGCGGGAGATGCGTTAGATACGCAGTATTTT
>few|TRBD2|TRBV3-1/TRBV3-2|TRBJ2-2
CASSPGLAGTYTGELFF
TGTGCCAGCAGCCCGGGGCTAGCGGGAACATACACCGGGGAGCTGTTTTTT